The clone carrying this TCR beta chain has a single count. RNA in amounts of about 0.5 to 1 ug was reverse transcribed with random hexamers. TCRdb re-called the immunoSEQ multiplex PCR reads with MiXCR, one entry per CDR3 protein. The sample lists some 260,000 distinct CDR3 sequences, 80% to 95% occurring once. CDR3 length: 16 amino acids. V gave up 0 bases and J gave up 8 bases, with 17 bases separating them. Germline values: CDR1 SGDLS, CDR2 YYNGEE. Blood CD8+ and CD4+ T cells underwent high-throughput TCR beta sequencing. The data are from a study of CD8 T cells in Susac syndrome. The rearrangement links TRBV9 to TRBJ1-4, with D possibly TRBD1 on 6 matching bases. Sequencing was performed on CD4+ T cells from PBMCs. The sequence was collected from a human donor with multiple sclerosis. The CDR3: CASSVATGGLQEKLFF. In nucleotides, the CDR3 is TGTGCCAGCAGCGTAGCTACGGGGGGGCTACAAGAAAAACTGTTTTTT.